This T cell receptor beta chain derives from a study of blood T cell repertoires in COVID-19. Study details: Samples came from the United States, Italy and Spain, spanning acute and convalescent COVID-19. PBMCs, B-cell-depleted T cells, or T cells were the source of the cDNA or gDNA that made up the material.

Trimming cost V 4 bases and J 4 bases, with 14 bases left between them. Germline assignment: CDR1 SNHLY and CDR2 FYNNEI. The CDR3 extends over 15 amino acids. Authors' analysis steps: The assay estimated nucleated cells by amplifying reference gene primers. Measured with immunoSEQ multiplex PCR; TCRdb has only the in-frame clones, and not every one. V and J calls and clone size are given by that table; D and trimming were obtained from the DNA. The sample lists 87,000 or so clones, 85% to 90% seen once, with about a fifth in the top ten. The source of this sequence is an elderly woman in a cohort sampled during active or convalescent COVID-19. The J gene is TRBJ2-1, the V gene TRBV2, with D maybe TRBD2 (6 bases). The material sequenced was peripheral blood. CDR3: CASSVSGSEYNEQFF. The DNA of the CDR3 is TGTGCCAGCAGTGTTTCCGGGAGTGAGTACAATGAGCAGTTCTTC.